This record looks at one T cell receptor beta chain sequence and its context. These data come from a study of blood T cell repertoires in COVID-19. Germline CDR1 and CDR2: LNHNV and YYDKDF (reference sequence). The CDR3 consists of 15 residues. The V gene lost 8 bases and the J gene lost 0 bases, with 13 bases spanning the gap. Data came from immunoSEQ multiplex PCR; TCRdb stores just in-frame clones and leaves some out. The table has some 210,000 clones, 90% to 95% seen once. The chain recombines TRBV15 with TRBJ2-2; D is perhaps TRBD1 (6 bases). The source is a man aged 25 to 40 with acute or convalescent COVID-19. Sequenced: peripheral blood. The CDR3 spells CATSEGVANTGELFF. The CDR3 DNA reads TGTGCCACCTCTGAGGGGGTCGCGAACACCGGGGAGCTGTTTTTT.